Shown below are 15 T cell receptor beta chains from a single sample sequenced in a study of shared clonotypes between healthy human individuals. Some clones are missing from TCRdb's copy, which holds only in-frame ones; the method was immunoSEQ multiplex PCR. The sample holds around 2.1 million clones, about 93% seen once. The naive CD8 fraction comprised CD45RO-negative cells positively selected for CCR7 and excluded terminally differentiated effector memory CD45RA+ cells. Sequenced material: naive CD8+ T cells from PBMCs. The receptor set was obtained from a man between 18 and 29 years old in good health. Some clones in this sample may be carry-over from other donors' samples.

J is TRBJ2-2 and V is TRBV25-1; D ambiguous. Between the trimmed V and J ends, which lost 4 bases and 11 bases, there was a span of 8 bases. Germline loops: CDR1 MGHDK, CDR2 SYGVNS. The CDR3 consists of 11 residues. The CDR3: CASSGPPELFF. The CDR3 DNA follows: TGTGCCAGCAGTGGTCCTCCCGAGCTGTTTTTT.

J is TRBJ2-6 and V is TRBV9; D may match TRBD1 or TRBD2 (5 bases each). Germline V CDR1 and CDR2: SGDLS, YYNGEE. This CDR3 comprises 18 residues. Trimming pared 4 bases from V and 0 bases from J, leaving 17 bases between. The CDR3 sequence is CASSPLWDVSSGANVLTF. The CDR3, as DNA: TGTGCCAGCAGCCCTTTATGGGACGTCAGCTCTGGGGCCAACGTCCTGACTTTC.

The rearrangement links TRBV10-3 to TRBJ2-7; D possibly uses TRBD1 or TRBD2 (5 bases each). V was pared by 8 bases and J by 2 bases, with 16 bases between. The CDR3 has 14 residues. Germline V gene sequence: CDR1 ENHRY, CDR2 SYGVKD. CDR3 in amino acids: CAISGGPTAYEQYF. The DNA of the CDR3 is TGTGCCATCTCTGGGGGACCGACCGCCTACGAGCAGTACTTC.

This clone is a singleton in its sample. The genes are TRBV28 and TRBJ2-7; no reliable D call. The CDR3 is made up of 15 amino acids. Germline loops: CDR1 MDHEN, CDR2 SYDVKM. The ends were cut back, 3 bases at V and 0 bases at J, with 12 bases in the middle. In DNA form, the CDR3 reads TGTGCCAGCAGTTTTGTGACGAAAAGCTCCTACGAGCAGTACTTC. Amino acids: CASSFVTKSSYEQYF.

CDR3 sequence (DNA): TGTGCCAGCAGCTTTAGCGGGAGTAACTACGAGCAGTACTTC. Protein product: CASSFSGSNYEQYF. The rearrangement joins TRBV27 to TRBJ2-7, with TRBD2 matching over 9 bases. Germline V gives CDR1 MNHEY, CDR2 SMNVEV (reference sequence). There are 14 residues in the CDR3. V lost 6 bases and J lost 3; bases outside the gene matches: 6.

This clone has a single count. Other nucleotide sequences in the sample specify the same CDR3. This chain uses TRBV5-1 with TRBJ2-3; D may be TRBD2 (7 bases). This CDR3 comprises 15 residues. V lost 0 bases and J 4 bases, leaving 12 bases between the germline ends. Germline values: CDR1 SGHRS, CDR2 YFSETQ. The CDR3 loop reads CASSLEGGSPDTQYF. In DNA form, the CDR3 reads TGCGCCAGCAGCTTGGAGGGGGGGAGCCCAGATACGCAGTATTTT.

The chain combines TRBV7-9 with TRBJ2-2; 12 bases agree with TRBD1. The CDR3 has 19 amino acids. Trimming took 4 bases from V and 0 from J; bases not matched to a gene: 9. The V gene's germline CDR1 is SEHNR and CDR2 FQNEAQ (reference sequence). The CDR3 DNA is TGTGCCAGCAGCTGGCTCCCCGGGACAGGGGGCCCGAACACCGGGGAGCTGTTTTTT. Its translation: CASSWLPGTGGPNTGELFF.

The CDR3 DNA sequence: TGTGCCAGTAGTACGGGAGACAGCTACGAGCAGTACTTC. It yields the protein CASSTGDSYEQYF. The rearrangement links TRBV19 to TRBJ2-7; tentative D call: TRBD2 (6 bases). Trimming took off 4 bases at V and 3 bases at J, with 10 bases between the two ends. Germline CDR1 reads LNHDA; CDR2 reads SQIVND (reference sequence). The CDR3 is 13 amino acids. The whole variable domain, filled in from reference TRBV19 and TRBJ2-7, reads DGGITQSPKYLFRKEGQNVTLSCEQNLNHDAMYWYRQDPGQGLRLIYYSQIVNDFQKGDIAEGYSVSREKKESFPLTVTSAQKNPTAFYLCASSTGDSYEQYFGPGTRLTVT.

This chain uses TRBV11-3 with TRBJ2-1; 9 bases match TRBD2. The CDR3 is made up of 15 amino acids. Germline V gene data show CDR1 as SGHNT and CDR2 as YENEEA. The V and J ends lost 5 bases and 6 bases, in that order; junction bases with no gene match: 8. The CDR3, as DNA: TGTGCCAGCAGCCTTACTAGCGGGTACATCAATGAGCAGTTCTTC. Protein sequence: CASSLTSGYINEQFF.

The genes are TRBV27 and TRBJ2-1; D gene ambiguous. CDR3 length equals 17 residues. Germline lookup yields CDR1 MNHEY and CDR2 SMNVEV (reference sequence). The V gene lost 0 bases and the J gene lost 5 bases, with 17 bases spanning the gap. CDR3 protein: CASSLSPSPRFDNEQFF. The CDR3, as DNA: TGTGCCAGCAGTTTATCCCCATCCCCCCGGTTCGACAATGAGCAGTTCTTC.

V gene TRBV10-3 combines with J gene TRBJ1-3, with 11 bases matching TRBD1. The J segment lost 1 base and the V segment lost 9 bases, leaving 11 bases of the junction unmatched. The CDR3 loop spans 17 amino acids. Looked up from germline, CDR1 is ENHRY and CDR2 is SYGVKD. This CDR3 is CAMGRGTGGISGNTIYF. The CDR3 DNA is TGTGCCATGGGGCGAGGGACAGGGGGAATTTCTGGAAACACCATATATTTT.

The rearrangement joins TRBV27 to TRBJ1-2; 11 nucleotides match TRBD1. Germline lookup yields CDR1 MNHEY and CDR2 SMNVEV (reference sequence). The CDR3 is 14 amino acids. The V segment lost 4 bases and the J segment 8 bases; nucleotides outside the gene matches: 6. In DNA form, the CDR3 reads TGTGCCAGCAGTTGGGTAGGGACAGGGGGAGGCTACACCTTC. Encoded protein: CASSWVGTGGGYTF.

The gene calls are TRBV28 and TRBJ2-3; D perhaps matches TRBD2 (6 bases). The germline V and J ends were trimmed by 5 bases and 0 bases, with 12 bases remaining between them. The germline gives CDR1 MDHEN, CDR2 SYDVKM. The CDR3 contains 15 residues. CDR3 loop: CASSRGGASTDTQYF. DNA of the CDR3: TGTGCCAGCAGTCGTGGCGGGGCAAGCACAGATACGCAGTATTTT.

The chain is built from TRBV5-1 and TRBJ2-2; no clear D. The CDR3 has 15 amino acids. Trimming left V 5 bases short and J 1 base short, with 12 bases between. The germline V gene encodes CDR1 SGHRS and CDR2 YFSETQ. The CDR3 sequence: CASSRPHENTGELFF. CDR3 DNA sequence: TGCGCCAGCAGTCGACCTCATGAGAACACCGGGGAGCTGTTTTTT.

The V call is TRBV4-3, the J call TRBJ2-6, with TRBD1 matching over 7 bases. V trimming: 0 bases; J trimming: 0 bases; junction bases outside the gene matches: 11. The V gene's germline CDR1 is LGHNA and CDR2 YSLEER. This CDR3 is built from 20 residues. The CDR3 reads CASSQDIAAGGNSGANVLTF. As DNA, the CDR3 is TGCGCCAGCAGCCAAGATATTGCGGCAGGGGGAAACTCTGGGGCCAACGTCCTGACTTTC.